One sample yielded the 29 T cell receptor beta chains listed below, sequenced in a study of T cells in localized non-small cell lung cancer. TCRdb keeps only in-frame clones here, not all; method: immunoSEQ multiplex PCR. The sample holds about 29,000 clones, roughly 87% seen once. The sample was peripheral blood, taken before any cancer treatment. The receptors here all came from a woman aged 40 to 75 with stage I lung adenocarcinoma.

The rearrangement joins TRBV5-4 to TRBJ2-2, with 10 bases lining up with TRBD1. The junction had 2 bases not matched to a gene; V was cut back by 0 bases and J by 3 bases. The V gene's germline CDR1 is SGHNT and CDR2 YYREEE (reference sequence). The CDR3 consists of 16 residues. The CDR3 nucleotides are TGTGCCAGCAGCTTGGGGGACAGGGGATACACCGGGGAGCTGTTTTTT. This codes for CASSLGDRGYTGELFF.

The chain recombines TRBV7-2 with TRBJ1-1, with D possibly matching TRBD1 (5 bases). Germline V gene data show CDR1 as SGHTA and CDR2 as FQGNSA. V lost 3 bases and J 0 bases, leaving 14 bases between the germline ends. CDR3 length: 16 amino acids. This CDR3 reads CASSFAGSYLNTEAFF. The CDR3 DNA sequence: TGTGCCAGCAGCTTCGCAGGGAGTTACTTGAACACTGAAGCTTTCTTT. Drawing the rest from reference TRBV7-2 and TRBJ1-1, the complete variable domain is GAGVSQSPSNKVTEKGKDVELRCDPISGHTALYWYRQSLGQGLEFLIYFQGNSAPDKSGLPSDRFSAERTGGSVSTLTIQRTQQEDSAVYLCASSFAGSYLNTEAFFGQGTRLTVV.

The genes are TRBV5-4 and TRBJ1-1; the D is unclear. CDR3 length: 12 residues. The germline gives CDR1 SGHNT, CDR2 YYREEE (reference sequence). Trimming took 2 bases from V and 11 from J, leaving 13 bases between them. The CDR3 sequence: CASSFRENRAFF. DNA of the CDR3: TGTGCCAGCAGCTTTAGGGAGAATCGGGCTTTCTTT.

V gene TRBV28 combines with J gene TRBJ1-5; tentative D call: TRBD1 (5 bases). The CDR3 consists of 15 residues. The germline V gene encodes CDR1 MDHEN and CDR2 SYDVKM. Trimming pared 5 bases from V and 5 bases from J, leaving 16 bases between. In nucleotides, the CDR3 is TGTGCCAGCAGTCTGCCAGGACAAAGTCATCAGCCCCAGCATTTT. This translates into CASSLPGQSHQPQHF.

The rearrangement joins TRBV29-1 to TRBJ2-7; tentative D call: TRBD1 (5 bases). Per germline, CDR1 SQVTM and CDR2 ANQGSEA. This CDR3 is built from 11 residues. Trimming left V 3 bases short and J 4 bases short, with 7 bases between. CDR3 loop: CSVDSGYEQYF. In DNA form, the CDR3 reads TGCAGCGTTGACTCAGGGTACGAGCAGTACTTC.

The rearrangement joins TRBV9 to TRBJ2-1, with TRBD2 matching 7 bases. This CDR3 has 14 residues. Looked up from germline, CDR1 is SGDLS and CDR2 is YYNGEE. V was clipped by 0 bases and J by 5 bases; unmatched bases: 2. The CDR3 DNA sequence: TGTGCCAGCAGCGTAGGGGACTACCACAATGAGCAGTTCTTC. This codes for CASSVGDYHNEQFF.

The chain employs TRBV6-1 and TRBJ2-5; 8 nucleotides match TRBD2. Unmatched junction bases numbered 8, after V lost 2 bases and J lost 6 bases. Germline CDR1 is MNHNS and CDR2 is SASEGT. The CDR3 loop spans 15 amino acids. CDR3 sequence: CASSELAGAHQTQYF. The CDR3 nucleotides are TGTGCCAGCAGTGAACTAGCGGGCGCCCACCAGACCCAGTACTTC.

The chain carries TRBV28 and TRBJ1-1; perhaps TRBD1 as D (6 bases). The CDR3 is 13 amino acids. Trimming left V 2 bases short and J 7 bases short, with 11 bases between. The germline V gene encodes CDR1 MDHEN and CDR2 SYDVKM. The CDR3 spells CASSLRGASEAFF. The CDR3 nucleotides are TGTGCCAGCAGTTTACGGGGGGCCAGTGAAGCTTTCTTT.

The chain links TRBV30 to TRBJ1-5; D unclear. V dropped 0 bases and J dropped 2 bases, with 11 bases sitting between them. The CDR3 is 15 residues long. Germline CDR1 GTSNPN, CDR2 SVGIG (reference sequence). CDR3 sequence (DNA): TGTGCCTGGAGTGTACTGGGATCTGGCAATCAGCCCCAGCATTTT. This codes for CAWSVLGSGNQPQHF.

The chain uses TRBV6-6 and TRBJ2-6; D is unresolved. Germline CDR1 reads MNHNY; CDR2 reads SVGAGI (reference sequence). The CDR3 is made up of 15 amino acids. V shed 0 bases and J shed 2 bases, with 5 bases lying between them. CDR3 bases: TGTGCCAGCAGTTACTCTGGGGCTGGGGCCAACGTCCTGACTTTC. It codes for CASSYSGAGANVLTF.

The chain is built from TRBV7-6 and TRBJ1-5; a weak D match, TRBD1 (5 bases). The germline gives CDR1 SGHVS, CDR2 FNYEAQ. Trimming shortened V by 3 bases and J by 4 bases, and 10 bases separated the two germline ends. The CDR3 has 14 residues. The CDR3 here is CASSFREGNQPQHF. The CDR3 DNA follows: TGTGCCAGCAGCTTCAGGGAAGGAAATCAGCCCCAGCATTTT.

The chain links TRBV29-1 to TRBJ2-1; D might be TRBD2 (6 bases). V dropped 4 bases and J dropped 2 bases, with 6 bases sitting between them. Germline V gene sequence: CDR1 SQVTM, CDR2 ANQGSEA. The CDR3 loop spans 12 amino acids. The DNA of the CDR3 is TGCAGCGTTGGACTAGCCTACAATGAGCAGTTCTTC. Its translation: CSVGLAYNEQFF.

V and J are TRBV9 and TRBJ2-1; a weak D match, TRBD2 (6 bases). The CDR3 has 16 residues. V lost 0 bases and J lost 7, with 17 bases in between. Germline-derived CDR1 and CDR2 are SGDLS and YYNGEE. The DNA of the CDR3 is TGTGCCAGCAGCGTAGGGGGGACCGGAGGGTTGAATGAGCAGTTCTTC. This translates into CASSVGGTGGLNEQFF.

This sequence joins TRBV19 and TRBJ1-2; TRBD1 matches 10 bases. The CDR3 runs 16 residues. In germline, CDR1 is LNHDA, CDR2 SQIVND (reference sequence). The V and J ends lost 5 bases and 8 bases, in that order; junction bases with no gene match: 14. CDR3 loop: CASSAPPRQGAYGYTF. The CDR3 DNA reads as TGTGCCAGTAGTGCCCCGCCCCGACAGGGGGCGTACGGCTACACCTTC.

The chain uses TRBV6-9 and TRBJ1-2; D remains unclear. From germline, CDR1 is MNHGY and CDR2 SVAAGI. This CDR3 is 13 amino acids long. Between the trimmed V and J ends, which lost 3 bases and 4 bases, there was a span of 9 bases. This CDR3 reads CASSYGTTYGYTF. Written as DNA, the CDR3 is TGTGCCAGCAGTTACGGCACGACCTATGGCTACACCTTC.

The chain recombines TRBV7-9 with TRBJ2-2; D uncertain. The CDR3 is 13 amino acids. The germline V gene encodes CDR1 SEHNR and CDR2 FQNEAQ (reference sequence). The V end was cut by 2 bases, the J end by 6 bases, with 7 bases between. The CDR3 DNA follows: TGTGCCAGCAGCTTATTAGGATCCGGGGAGCTGTTTTTT. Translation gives CASSLLGSGELFF.

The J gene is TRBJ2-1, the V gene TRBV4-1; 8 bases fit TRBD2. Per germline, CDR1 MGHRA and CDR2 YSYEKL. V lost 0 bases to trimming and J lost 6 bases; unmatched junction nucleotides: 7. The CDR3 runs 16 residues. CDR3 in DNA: TGCGCCAGCAGCCAAGATAGAACGGGGGGGCGCAATGAGCAGTTCTTC. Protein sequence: CASSQDRTGGRNEQFF.

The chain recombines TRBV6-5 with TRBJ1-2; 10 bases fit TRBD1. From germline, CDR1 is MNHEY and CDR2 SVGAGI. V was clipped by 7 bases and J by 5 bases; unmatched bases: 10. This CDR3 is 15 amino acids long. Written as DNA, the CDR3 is TGTGCCAGCACCTCGGGACAGGGGTCTTCTTATGGCTACACCTTC. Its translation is CASTSGQGSSYGYTF.

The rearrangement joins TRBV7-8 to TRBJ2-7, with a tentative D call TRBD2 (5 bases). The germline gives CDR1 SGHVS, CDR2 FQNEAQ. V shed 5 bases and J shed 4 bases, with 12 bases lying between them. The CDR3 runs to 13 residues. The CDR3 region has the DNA TGTGCCAGCAGCCGCGCCCCGGGGTACGAGCAGTACTTC. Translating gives CASSRAPGYEQYF.

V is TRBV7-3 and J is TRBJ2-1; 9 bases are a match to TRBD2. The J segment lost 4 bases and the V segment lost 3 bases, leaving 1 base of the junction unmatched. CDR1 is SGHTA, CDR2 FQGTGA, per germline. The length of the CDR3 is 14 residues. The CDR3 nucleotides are TGTGCCAGCAGCTTTAGCGGGGGTTACAATGAGCAGTTCTTC. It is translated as CASSFSGGYNEQFF.

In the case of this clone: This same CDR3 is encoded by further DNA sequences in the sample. CDR3 DNA: TGTGCCAGCAGCCCCGGCGGGGGGGGTCGGGGCTACACCTTC. It codes for CASSPGGGGRGYTF. J is TRBJ1-2 and V is TRBV7-2; D may be TRBD1 (5 bases). Per the germline V gene, CDR1 is SGHTA and CDR2 is FQGNSA. Trimming cost V 5 bases and J 8 bases, with 18 bases left between them. This CDR3 region has 14 residues.

In DNA form, the CDR3 reads TGTGCCAGCAGTAAGGGACAGTTCGACTATGGCTACACCTTC. Its protein is CASSKGQFDYGYTF. The rearrangement links TRBV6-5 to TRBJ1-2, with TRBD1 matching 7 bases. Trimming cost V 5 bases and J 3 bases; bases outside gene matches: 6. CDR3 length equals 14 residues. CDR1 is MNHEY and CDR2 is SVGAGI in the germline V gene.

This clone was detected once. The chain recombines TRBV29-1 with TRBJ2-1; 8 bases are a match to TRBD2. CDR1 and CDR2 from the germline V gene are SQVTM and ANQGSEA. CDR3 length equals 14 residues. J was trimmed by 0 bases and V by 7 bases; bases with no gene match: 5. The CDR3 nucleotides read TGCAGCGGGCGGGGGGTAAGCTCCTACAATGAGCAGTTCTTC. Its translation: CSGRGVSSYNEQFF.

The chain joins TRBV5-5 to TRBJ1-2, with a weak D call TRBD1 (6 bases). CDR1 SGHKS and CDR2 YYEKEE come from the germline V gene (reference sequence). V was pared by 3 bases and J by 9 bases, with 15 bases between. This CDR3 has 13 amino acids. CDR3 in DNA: TGTGCCAGCAGCTCTTGGGCAGGGGTGAGCTACACCTTC. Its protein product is CASSSWAGVSYTF.

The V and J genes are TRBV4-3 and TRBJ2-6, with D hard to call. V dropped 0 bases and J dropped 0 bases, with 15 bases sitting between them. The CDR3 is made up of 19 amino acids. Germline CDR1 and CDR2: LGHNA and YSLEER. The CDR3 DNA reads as TGCGCCAGCAGCCAAGACTCCCCCAGAACTTACTCTGGGGCCAACGTCCTGACTTTC. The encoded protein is CASSQDSPRTYSGANVLTF.

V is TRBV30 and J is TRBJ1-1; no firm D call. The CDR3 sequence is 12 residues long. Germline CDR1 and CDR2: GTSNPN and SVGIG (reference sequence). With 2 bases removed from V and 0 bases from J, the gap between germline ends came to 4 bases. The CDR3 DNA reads TGTGCCTGGAGTAGTTTGAACACTGAAGCTTTCTTT. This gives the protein CAWSSLNTEAFF.

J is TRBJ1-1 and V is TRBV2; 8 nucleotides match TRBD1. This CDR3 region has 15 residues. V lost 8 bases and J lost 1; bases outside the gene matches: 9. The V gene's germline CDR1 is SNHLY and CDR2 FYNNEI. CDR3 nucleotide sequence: TGTGCCAGCCACGACACTGGGACAGGGAACACTGAAGCTTTCTTT. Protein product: CASHDTGTGNTEAFF. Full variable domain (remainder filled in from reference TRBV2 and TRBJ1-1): EPEVTQTPSHQVTQMGQEVILRCVPISNHLYFYWYRQILGQKVEFLVSFYNNEISEKSEIFDDQFSVERPDGSNFTLKIRSTKLEDSAMYFCASHDTGTGNTEAFFGQGTRLTVV.

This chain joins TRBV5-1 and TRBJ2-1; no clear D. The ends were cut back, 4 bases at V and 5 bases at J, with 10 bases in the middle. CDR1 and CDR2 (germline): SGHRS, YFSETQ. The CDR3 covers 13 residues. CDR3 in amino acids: CASSQPPDNEQFF. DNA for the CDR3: TGCGCCAGCAGCCAACCCCCTGACAATGAGCAGTTCTTC.

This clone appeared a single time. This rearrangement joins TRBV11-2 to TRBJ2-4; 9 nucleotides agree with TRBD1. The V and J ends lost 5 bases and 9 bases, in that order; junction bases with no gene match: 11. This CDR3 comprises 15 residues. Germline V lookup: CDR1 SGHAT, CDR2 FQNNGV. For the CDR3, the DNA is TGTGCCAGCAGCCCACGGGACAGGGCTGAGGGCATTCAGTACTTC. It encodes CASSPRDRAEGIQYF. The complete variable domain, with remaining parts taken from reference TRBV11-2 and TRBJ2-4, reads EAGVAQSPRYKIIEKRQSVAFWCNPISGHATLYWYQQILGQGPKLLIQFQNNGVVDDSQLPKDRFSAERLKGVDSTLKIQPAKLEDSAVYLCASSPRDRAEGIQYFGAGTRLSVL.